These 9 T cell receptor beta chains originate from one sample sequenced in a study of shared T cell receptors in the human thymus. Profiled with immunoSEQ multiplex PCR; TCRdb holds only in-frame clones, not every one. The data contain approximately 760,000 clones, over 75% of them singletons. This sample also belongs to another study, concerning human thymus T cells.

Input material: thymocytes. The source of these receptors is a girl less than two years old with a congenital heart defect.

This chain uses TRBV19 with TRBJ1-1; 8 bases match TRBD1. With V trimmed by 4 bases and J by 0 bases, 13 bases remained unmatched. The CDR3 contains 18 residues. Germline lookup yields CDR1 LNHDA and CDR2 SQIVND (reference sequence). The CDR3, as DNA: TGTGCCAGTAGTACCCCACCGGGGACAGGATCCATGAACACTGAAGCTTTCTTT. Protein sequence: CASSTPPGTGSMNTEAFF.

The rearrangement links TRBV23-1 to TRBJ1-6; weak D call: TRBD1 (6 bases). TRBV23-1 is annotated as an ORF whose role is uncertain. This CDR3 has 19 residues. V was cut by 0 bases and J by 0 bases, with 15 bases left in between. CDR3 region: CASSQSSRQASSYNSPLHF. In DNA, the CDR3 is TGCGCCAGCAGTCAATCATCCCGACAGGCGAGCTCCTATAATTCACCCCTCCACTTT.

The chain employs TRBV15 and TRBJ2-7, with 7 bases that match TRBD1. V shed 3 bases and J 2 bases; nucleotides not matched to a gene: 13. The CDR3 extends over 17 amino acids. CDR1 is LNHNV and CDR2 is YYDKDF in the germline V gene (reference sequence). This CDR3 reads CATSRPPLGTAPYEQYF. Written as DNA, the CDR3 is TGTGCCACCAGCAGGCCACCCCTCGGGACAGCCCCCTACGAGCAGTACTTC.

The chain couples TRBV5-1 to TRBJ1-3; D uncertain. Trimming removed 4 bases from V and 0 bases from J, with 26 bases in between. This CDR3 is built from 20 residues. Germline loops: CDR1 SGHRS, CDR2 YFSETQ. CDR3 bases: TGCGCCAGCAGCCCCCGCTCGTTACGATCCGGACGGGACTCTGGAAACACCATATATTTT. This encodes CASSPRSLRSGRDSGNTIYF.

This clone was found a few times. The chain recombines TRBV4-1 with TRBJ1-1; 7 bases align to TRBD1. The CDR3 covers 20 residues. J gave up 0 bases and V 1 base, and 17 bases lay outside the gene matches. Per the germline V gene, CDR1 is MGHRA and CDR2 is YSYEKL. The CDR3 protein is CASSQVFPGTVISMNTEAFF. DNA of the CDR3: TGCGCCAGCAGCCAAGTATTCCCCGGGACAGTAATCTCAATGAACACTGAAGCTTTCTTT.

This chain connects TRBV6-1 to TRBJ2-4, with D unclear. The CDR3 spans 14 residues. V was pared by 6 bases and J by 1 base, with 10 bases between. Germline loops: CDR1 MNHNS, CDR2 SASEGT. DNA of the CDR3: TGTGCCAGCAGCTCCAAGGAGGCCAAAAACATTCAGTACTTC. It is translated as CASSSKEAKNIQYF.

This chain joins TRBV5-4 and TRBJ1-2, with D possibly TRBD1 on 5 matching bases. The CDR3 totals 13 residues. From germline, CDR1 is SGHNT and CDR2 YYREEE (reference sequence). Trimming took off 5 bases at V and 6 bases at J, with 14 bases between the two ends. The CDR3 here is CASRGRAPNGYTF. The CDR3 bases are TGTGCCAGCAGAGGCAGGGCTCCAAATGGCTACACCTTC.

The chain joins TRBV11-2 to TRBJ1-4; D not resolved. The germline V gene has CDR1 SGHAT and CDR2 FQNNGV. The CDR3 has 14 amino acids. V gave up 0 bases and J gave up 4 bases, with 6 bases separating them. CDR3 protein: CASSLERVNEKLFF. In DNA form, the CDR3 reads TGTGCCAGCAGCTTAGAAAGAGTTAATGAAAAACTGTTTTTT.

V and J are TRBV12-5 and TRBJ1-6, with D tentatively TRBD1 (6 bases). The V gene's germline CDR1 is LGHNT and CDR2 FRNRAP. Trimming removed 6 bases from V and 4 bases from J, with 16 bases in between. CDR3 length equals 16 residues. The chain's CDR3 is CASGPPDSVYNSPLHF. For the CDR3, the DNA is TGTGCTAGTGGCCCTCCGGACAGCGTTTATAATTCACCCCTCCACTTT.